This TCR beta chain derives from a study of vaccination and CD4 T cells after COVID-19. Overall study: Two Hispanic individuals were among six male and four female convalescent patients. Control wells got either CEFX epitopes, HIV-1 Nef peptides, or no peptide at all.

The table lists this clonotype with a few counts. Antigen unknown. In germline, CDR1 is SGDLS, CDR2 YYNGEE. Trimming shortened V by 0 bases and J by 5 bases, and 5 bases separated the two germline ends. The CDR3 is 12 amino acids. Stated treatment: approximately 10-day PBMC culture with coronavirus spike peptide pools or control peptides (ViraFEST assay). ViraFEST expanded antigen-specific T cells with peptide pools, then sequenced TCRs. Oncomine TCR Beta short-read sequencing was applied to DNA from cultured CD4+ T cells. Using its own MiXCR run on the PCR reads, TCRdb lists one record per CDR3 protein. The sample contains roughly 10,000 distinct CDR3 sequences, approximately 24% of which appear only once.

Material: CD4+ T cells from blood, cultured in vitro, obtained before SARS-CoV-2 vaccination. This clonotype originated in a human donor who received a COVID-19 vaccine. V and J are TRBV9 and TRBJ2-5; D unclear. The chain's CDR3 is CASSVGMETQYF. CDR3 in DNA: TGTGCCAGCAGCGTAGGGATGGAGACCCAGTACTTC. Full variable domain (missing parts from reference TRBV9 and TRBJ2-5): DSGVTQTPKHLITATGQRVTLRCSPRSGDLSVYWYQQSLDQGLQFLIQYYNGEERAKGNILERFSAQQFPDLHSELNLSSLELGDSALYFCASSVGMETQYFGPGTRLLVL.